The next 16 T cell receptor beta chains were all read from a single sample in a study of cytomegalovirus exposure and HLA in healthy donors. Repertoires were generated with immunoSEQ multiplex PCR, while TCRdb's copy carries only in-frame clones and drops some. Of about 240,000 clones detected, approximately 90% appear once; the ten largest clones hold around 3%. The sequencing input was PBMCs. The receptors come from a man younger than 35 in good health and CMV-seronegative.

This clone was observed a single time. The V call is TRBV28, the J call TRBJ1-2; 9 bases fit TRBD1. Trimming removed 6 bases from V and 4 bases from J; junction bases left unmatched: 15. CDR1 and CDR2 from the germline V gene are MDHEN and SYDVKM. The CDR3 extends over 17 amino acids. CDR3 sequence (DNA): TGTGCCAGCAGCCAACAGAGGGGACAGGGCATGGGCTATGGCTACACCTTC. Encoded protein: CASSQQRGQGMGYGYTF.

This chain uses TRBV4-3 with TRBJ2-1; D not certain. V lost 4 bases, J lost 4 bases, and 14 bases lay in between. Germline V gene lookup returns CDR1 LGHNA and CDR2 YSLEER. The CDR3 totals 15 residues. This chain's CDR3 is CASSPTVPSYNEQFF. CDR3 in DNA: TGCGCCAGCAGCCCAACGGTCCCTTCTTACAATGAGCAGTTCTTC.

The chain couples TRBV5-4 to TRBJ1-2; a possible D gene is TRBD1 (5 bases). The V gene lost 4 bases and the J gene lost 5 bases, with 9 bases spanning the gap. Germline-derived CDR1 and CDR2 are SGHNT and YYREEE (reference sequence). This CDR3 has 12 residues. Here the CDR3 reads CASSPGGYGYTF. Written as DNA, the CDR3 is TGTGCCAGCAGCCCGGGGGGGTATGGCTACACCTTC.

The J gene is TRBJ1-2, the V gene TRBV18; 9 positions agree with TRBD1. The junction had 3 bases not matched to a gene; V was cut back by 5 bases and J by 2 bases. Germline V gene sequence: CDR1 KGHSH, CDR2 LQKENI. The CDR3 length is 14 residues. The CDR3 here is CASSSGQGNYGYTF. CDR3 nucleotides: TGTGCCAGCTCATCGGGACAGGGAAACTATGGCTACACCTTC.

With respect to this clone: The sample carries other DNA sequences with the same CDR3. V gene TRBV9 combines with J gene TRBJ2-5; no reliable D call. Germline V gene sequence: CDR1 SGDLS, CDR2 YYNGEE. V lost 0 bases and J lost 1, with 7 bases in between. This CDR3 has 14 residues. Here the CDR3 reads CASSVGGSQETQYF. The CDR3 DNA reads TGTGCCAGCAGCGTAGGCGGCAGCCAAGAGACCCAGTACTTC.

The CDR3 region has the DNA TGTGCCAGCAGACGGGGGGATACGCAGTATTTT. This encodes CASRRGDTQYF. This sequence joins TRBV6-5 and TRBJ2-3; weak D call: TRBD2 (6 bases). CDR1 and CDR2 from the germline V gene are MNHEY and SVGAGI. V gave up 6 bases and J gave up 6 bases, with 7 bases separating them. This CDR3 is 11 amino acids long.

The V call is TRBV6-5, the J call TRBJ2-1, with 11 bases fitting TRBD2. V was clipped by 2 bases and J by 11 bases; unmatched bases: 8. Germline V gene data show CDR1 as MNHEY and CDR2 as SVGAGI. This CDR3 has 15 residues. CDR3 residues: CASSYNLAGGPKQFF. CDR3 coding DNA: TGTGCCAGCAGTTACAATCTAGCGGGGGGACCGAAGCAGTTCTTC.

The V and J genes are TRBV5-1 and TRBJ2-7; D unclear. Trimming pared 2 bases from V and 2 bases from J, leaving 11 bases between. Germline V lookup: CDR1 SGHRS, CDR2 YFSETQ. The CDR3 covers 14 residues. CDR3 sequence: CASSLGEAPYEQYF. The CDR3 coding sequence is TGCGCCAGCAGCTTAGGAGAGGCACCCTACGAGCAGTACTTC.

The chain employs TRBV6-5 and TRBJ2-7, with D possibly TRBD2 on 5 matching bases. V shed 6 bases and J shed 3 bases, with 12 bases lying between them. The CDR3 totals 13 residues. CDR1 and CDR2 from the germline V gene are MNHEY and SVGAGI. DNA for the CDR3: TGTGCCAGCAGCCCGGGATTCCTCTACGAGCAGTACTTC. Protein product: CASSPGFLYEQYF.

This sequence joins TRBV5-1 and TRBJ1-4; 7 bases match TRBD1. The CDR3 runs to 15 residues. V dropped 3 bases and J dropped 8; count of bases not matched to a gene: 10. Germline V gene lookup returns CDR1 SGHRS and CDR2 YFSETQ. CDR3 region: CASSWGRQGGEKLFF. The CDR3 DNA is TGCGCCAGCAGCTGGGGTCGACAGGGAGGAGAAAAACTGTTTTTT.

The sample holds one count of this clone. The V gene is TRBV11-3, the J gene TRBJ2-3, with 8 bases fitting TRBD2. The CDR3 loop spans 11 amino acids. V lost 11 bases, J lost 4 bases, and 2 bases stayed unmatched. Looked up from germline, CDR1 is SGHNT and CDR2 is YENEEA. Here the CDR3 DNA reads TGTGCCCGCGGGGGGCCAGATACGCAGTATTTT. Protein: CARGGPDTQYF.

J is TRBJ1-5 and V is TRBV28, with 11 bases lining up with TRBD1. The length of the CDR3 is 17 residues. Germline CDR1 MDHEN, CDR2 SYDVKM. V shed 5 bases and J 6 bases; nucleotides not matched to a gene: 12. CDR3 nucleotides: TGTGCCAGCAGTGGAAATTGGGGGACAGGGGGACCTCAGCCCCAGCATTTT. Its protein is CASSGNWGTGGPQPQHF.

In nucleotides, the CDR3 is TGTGCCAGCAGCGTAGAAGCGGGACAATGGTCTGGGGCCAACGTCCTGACTTTC. The encoded protein is CASSVEAGQWSGANVLTF. The genes are TRBV9 and TRBJ2-6; TRBD2 is a possible D gene (7 bases). The CDR3 is 18 residues long. Germline lookup yields CDR1 SGDLS and CDR2 YYNGEE. The V end was cut by 0 bases, the J end by 1 base, with 14 bases between.

This clone was seen more than once but under ten times. The J gene is TRBJ2-7, the V gene TRBV5-1; no clear D. Trimming removed 0 bases from V and 5 bases from J, with 12 bases in between. CDR1 is SGHRS and CDR2 is YFSETQ in the germline V gene. The CDR3 extends over 14 amino acids. CDR3 sequence: CASSLGVSLDEQYF. For the CDR3, the DNA is TGCGCCAGCAGCTTGGGAGTTTCCTTAGACGAGCAGTACTTC.

This chain joins TRBV5-1 and TRBJ2-3; the match to TRBD2 covers 13 bases. J was trimmed by 14 bases and V by 0 bases; bases with no gene match: 12. Germline V gene sequence: CDR1 SGHRS, CDR2 YFSETQ. The CDR3 length is 16 residues. This chain's CDR3 is CASSLAGTSGEAVGYF. As DNA, the CDR3 is TGCGCCAGCAGCTTGGCCGGGACTAGCGGGGAAGCAGTTGGGTATTTT. Variable domain in full (rest from reference TRBV5-1 and TRBJ2-3): KAGVTQTPRYLIKTRGQQVTLSCSPISGHRSVSWYQQTPGQGLQFLFEYFSETQRNKGNFPGRFSGRQFSNSRSEMNVSTLELGDSALYLCASSLAGTSGEAVGYFGPGTRLTVL.

This clone was counted a single time. This chain joins TRBV27 and TRBJ2-3; unclear D gene. Trimming pared 4 bases from V and 0 bases from J, leaving 8 bases between. Germline CDR1 reads MNHEY; CDR2 reads SMNVEV (reference sequence). The CDR3 covers 14 residues. The CDR3 DNA follows: TGTGCCAGCAGTTCTGGCCTTAGCACAGATACGCAGTATTTT. Its protein product is CASSSGLSTDTQYF.